The 11 T cell receptor beta chains listed next were all sequenced from one sample in a study of T cell responses to AZD1222 COVID-19 vaccine. This table comes from immunoSEQ multiplex PCR, and its TCRdb copy is limited to in-frame clones, with some not included. The repertoire holds about 99,000 clones, with roughly 88% as singletons. The sample consisted of peripheral blood, taken on day 0 of AZD1222 vaccination. Receptors originate from an adult in good health.

This sequence joins TRBV5-6 and TRBJ2-7; 10 bases map to TRBD2. V was clipped by 5 bases and J by 2 bases; unmatched bases: 7. CDR3 size: 15 residues. Germline V CDR1 and CDR2: SGHDT, YYEEEE. Here the CDR3 reads CASRRGLAVTYEQYF. The CDR3, as DNA: TGTGCCAGCAGACGTGGACTAGCGGTGACCTACGAGCAGTACTTC.

The sample holds one count of this clone. The V call is TRBV5-1, the J call TRBJ2-3; D remains ambiguous. The CDR3 runs 12 residues. V lost 5 bases, J lost 0 bases, and 4 bases lay in between. Looked up from germline, CDR1 is SGHRS and CDR2 is YFSETQ. CDR3 residues: CASRGSTDTQYF. CDR3 DNA sequence: TGCGCCAGCAGAGGTAGCACAGATACGCAGTATTTT.

This clone came up once. The V and J genes are TRBV27 and TRBJ1-6; a possible D gene is TRBD1 (5 bases). Trimming stripped 6 bases from V and 7 bases from J, with 7 bases between. This CDR3 region has 12 residues. Germline CDR1 is MNHEY and CDR2 is SMNVEV (reference sequence). The CDR3 bases are TGTGCCAGCAGGGGGACCAATTCACCCCTCCACTTT. Its protein product is CASRGTNSPLHF.

This clone was found once. The chain couples TRBV27 to TRBJ1-2; possible D gene TRBD1, 5 bases. The length of the CDR3 is 16 residues. Trimming removed 4 bases from V and 4 bases from J, with 19 bases in between. Germline-derived CDR1 and CDR2 are MNHEY and SMNVEV (reference sequence). CDR3 in DNA: TGTGCCAGCAGTTCCCATAGGACATCGAGGGGCTATGGCTACACCTTC. Translation: CASSSHRTSRGYGYTF.

The chain couples TRBV10-1 to TRBJ1-1; TRBD1 agrees at 7 bases. Germline CDR1 is WNHNN and CDR2 is SYGVQD (reference sequence). The CDR3 spans 13 residues. V shed 3 bases and J 7 bases; nucleotides not matched to a gene: 5. CDR3 in DNA: TGCGCCAGCAGTGAAGGGGGCAGGGGTGAAGCTTTCTTT. The encoded protein is CASSEGGRGEAFF.

The rearrangement uses TRBV3-1 (or the pseudogene TRBV3-2) and TRBJ1-6; the D gene is possibly TRBD1 (5 bases). V was shortened by 4 bases and J by 6 bases, with 7 bases between the two germline ends. The CDR3 has 13 amino acids. CDR1 is LGHDT and CDR2 is YNNKEL in the germline V gene (reference sequence). This CDR3 is CASSPDSNSPLHF. The CDR3 nucleotides read TGTGCCAGCAGCCCAGACAGTAATTCACCCCTCCACTTT.

This chain joins TRBV4-1 and TRBJ2-7; 7 bases map to TRBD1. Germline values: CDR1 MGHRA, CDR2 YSYEKL. J lost 0 bases, V lost 4 bases, and 12 bases had no gene match. This CDR3 spans 17 amino acids. This CDR3 reads CASSLLPGTESSYEQYF. The CDR3 DNA reads TGCGCCAGCAGCCTTCTCCCCGGGACAGAGAGCTCCTACGAGCAGTACTTC.

This clone appeared once. This sequence joins TRBV15 and TRBJ1-4; 10 positions match TRBD1. This CDR3 spans 17 amino acids. The ends lost 3 bases at V and 0 bases at J; junction bases unmatched: 4. Germline V gives CDR1 LNHNV, CDR2 YYDKDF (reference sequence). CDR3 sequence reads: CATSRDRGVATNEKLFF. The DNA for the CDR3 is TGTGCCACCAGCAGGGACAGGGGGGTAGCAACTAATGAAAAACTGTTTTTT.

This rearrangement joins TRBV18 to TRBJ2-3; 8 bases fit TRBD1. Germline assignment: CDR1 KGHSH and CDR2 LQKENI. CDR3 size: 15 residues. V lost 4 bases and J lost 0; bases outside the gene matches: 3. The CDR3 loop is CASSRQGPSTDTQYF. In DNA form, the CDR3 reads TGTGCCAGCTCACGACAGGGGCCTAGCACAGATACGCAGTATTTT.

CDR3 residues: CASSEARPYNEQFF. DNA for the CDR3: TGTGCCAGCAGTGAAGCGCGCCCCTACAATGAGCAGTTCTTC. The chain joins TRBV6-1 to TRBJ2-1; D is ambiguous. Looked up from germline, CDR1 is MNHNS and CDR2 is SASEGT. V was clipped by 0 bases and J by 2 bases, with 5 bases between them. The CDR3 has 14 amino acids.

This chain connects TRBV3-1 (or the pseudogene TRBV3-2) to TRBJ2-7; the D gene could be TRBD1 or TRBD2 (6 bases each). The CDR3 is 16 amino acids. CDR1 and CDR2 (germline): LGHDT, YNNKEL (reference sequence). V was cut by 4 bases and J by 9 bases, with 25 bases left in between. The CDR3 nucleotides read TGTGCCAGCAGCCCGTCAGGGGACGGGGGAGGTTTGGGGCAGTACTTC. Residues: CASSPSGDGGGLGQYF.